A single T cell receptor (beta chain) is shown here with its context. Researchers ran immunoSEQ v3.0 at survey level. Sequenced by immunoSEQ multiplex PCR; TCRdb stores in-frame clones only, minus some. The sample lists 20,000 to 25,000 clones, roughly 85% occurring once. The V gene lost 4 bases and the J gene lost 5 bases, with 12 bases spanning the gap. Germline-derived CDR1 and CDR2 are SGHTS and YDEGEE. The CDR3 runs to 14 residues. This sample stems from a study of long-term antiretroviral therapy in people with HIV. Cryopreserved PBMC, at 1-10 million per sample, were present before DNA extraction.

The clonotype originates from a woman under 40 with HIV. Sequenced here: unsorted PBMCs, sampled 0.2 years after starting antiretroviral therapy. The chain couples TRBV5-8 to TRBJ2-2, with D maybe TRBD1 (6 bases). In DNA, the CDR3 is TGTGCCAGCAGCGCCCGGACAGATACCGGGGAGCTGTTTTTT. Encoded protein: CASSARTDTGELFF.